One TCR beta chain is described in this entry. The antigen is not known. The CDR3 covers 15 residues. CDR1 is SNHLY, CDR2 FYNNEI, per germline. The V and J ends lost 4 bases and 4 bases respectively, with 13 bases between them. This record belongs to a study of a mutant IDH1 vaccine in newly diagnosed glioma. Study summary: Most had both radiotherapy and temozolomide beforehand; others had only one.

Measured with immunoSEQ multiplex PCR; TCRdb has only the in-frame clones, and not every one. The data show approximately 40,000 clones, around 84% seen once. This sample's time point: week 11, during vaccination. Vaccinated patients received 300 ug of mutant IDH1 20-mer peptide per dose, with topical imiquimod. This receptor was obtained from a man between 40 and 49 years old with glioma. This sample comprised PBMCs, obtained from a glioma patient whose treatment included an IDH1 peptide vaccine. J is TRBJ1-4 and V is TRBV2, with D possibly matching TRBD1 (6 bases). The CDR3 nucleotides read TGTGCCAGCAGTGTCCTACAGGGAATTAATGAAAAACTGTTTTTT. Translated, it gives CASSVLQGINEKLFF. Looking up the rest from reference TRBV2 and TRBJ1-4 gives the full variable domain: EPEVTQTPSHQVTQMGQEVILRCVPISNHLYFYWYRQILGQKVEFLVSFYNNEISEKSEIFDDQFSVERPDGSNFTLKIRSTKLEDSAMYFCASSVLQGINEKLFFGSGTQLSVL.